This entry describes one T cell receptor beta chain. This entry comes from a study of preoperative IRX-2 immunotherapy in early breast cancer. Sequencing was performed with immunoSEQ multiplex PCR; in TCRdb, only in-frame clones are kept and a portion is missing. Among around 88,000 clones listed, 86% were seen once. As for treatment: preoperative locoregional IRX-2 cytokine immunotherapy. This phase Ib study tested locoregional IRX-2 cytokine immunotherapy given before surgery. CDR3 length: 14 residues. Trimming pared 3 bases from V and 1 base from J, leaving 7 bases between. Germline V CDR1 and CDR2: LNHNV, YYDKDF (reference sequence).

The chain links TRBV15 to TRBJ1-3; no clear D. The source of this sequence is a human donor with breast cancer. This sample comprised tumor tissue, obtained after IRX-2 immunotherapy. CDR3 loop: CATSRPTSGNTIYF. CDR3 coding DNA: TGTGCCACCAGCAGGCCGACTTCTGGAAACACCATATATTTT.